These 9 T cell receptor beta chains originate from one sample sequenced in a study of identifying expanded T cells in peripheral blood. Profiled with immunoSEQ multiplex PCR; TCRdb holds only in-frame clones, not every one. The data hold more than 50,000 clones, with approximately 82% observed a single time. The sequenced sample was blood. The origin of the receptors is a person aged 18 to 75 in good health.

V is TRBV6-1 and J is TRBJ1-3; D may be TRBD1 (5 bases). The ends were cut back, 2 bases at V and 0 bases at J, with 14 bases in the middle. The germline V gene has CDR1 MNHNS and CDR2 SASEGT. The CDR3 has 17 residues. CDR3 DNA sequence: TGTGCCAGCAGTGAAACGAACAGGCGATACTCTGGAAACACCATATATTTT. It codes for CASSETNRRYSGNTIYF.

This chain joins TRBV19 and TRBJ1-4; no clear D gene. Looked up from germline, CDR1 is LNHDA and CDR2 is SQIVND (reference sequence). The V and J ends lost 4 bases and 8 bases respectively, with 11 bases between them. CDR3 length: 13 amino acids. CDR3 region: CASSTGRGEKLFF. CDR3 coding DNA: TGTGCCAGTAGTACAGGCCGAGGGGAAAAACTGTTTTTT. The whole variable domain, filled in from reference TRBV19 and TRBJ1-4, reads DGGITQSPKYLFRKEGQNVTLSCEQNLNHDAMYWYRQDPGQGLRLIYYSQIVNDFQKGDIAEGYSVSREKKESFPLTVTSAQKNPTAFYLCASSTGRGEKLFFGSGTQLSVL.

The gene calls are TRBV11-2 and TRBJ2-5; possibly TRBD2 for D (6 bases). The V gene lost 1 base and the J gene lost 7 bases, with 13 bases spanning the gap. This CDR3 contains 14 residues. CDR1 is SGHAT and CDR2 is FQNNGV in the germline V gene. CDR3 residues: CASSLVGGGGTQYF. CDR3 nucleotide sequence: TGTGCCAGCAGCTTAGTCGGGGGAGGAGGGACCCAGTACTTC.

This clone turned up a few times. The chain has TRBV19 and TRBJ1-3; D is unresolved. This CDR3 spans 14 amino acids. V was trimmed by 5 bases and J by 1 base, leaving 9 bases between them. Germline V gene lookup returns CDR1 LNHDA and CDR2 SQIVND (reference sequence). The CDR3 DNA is TGTGCCAGTAGTTCCGACAAATCTGGAAACACCATATATTTT. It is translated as CASSSDKSGNTIYF.

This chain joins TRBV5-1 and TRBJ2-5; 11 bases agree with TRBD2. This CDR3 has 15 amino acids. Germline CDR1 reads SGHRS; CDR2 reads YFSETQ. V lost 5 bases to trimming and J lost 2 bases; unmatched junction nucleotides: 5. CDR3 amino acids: CASSTSGGDQETQYF. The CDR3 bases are TGCGCCAGCAGTACTAGCGGGGGCGATCAAGAGACCCAGTACTTC. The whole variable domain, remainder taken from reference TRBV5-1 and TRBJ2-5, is KAGVTQTPRYLIKTRGQQVTLSCSPISGHRSVSWYQQTPGQGLQFLFEYFSETQRNKGNFPGRFSGRQFSNSRSEMNVSTLELGDSALYLCASSTSGGDQETQYFGPGTRLLVL.

The CDR3 loop reads CASSYDRAGGRGGYTF. DNA for the CDR3: TGTGCCAGCAGCTACGACAGGGCAGGAGGGCGTGGAGGCTACACCTTC. The V call is TRBV5-6, the J call TRBJ1-2; 7 bases agree with TRBD1. CDR3 length: 16 residues. Germline loops: CDR1 SGHDT, CDR2 YYEEEE. Trimming cost V 3 bases and J 8 bases; bases outside gene matches: 16.

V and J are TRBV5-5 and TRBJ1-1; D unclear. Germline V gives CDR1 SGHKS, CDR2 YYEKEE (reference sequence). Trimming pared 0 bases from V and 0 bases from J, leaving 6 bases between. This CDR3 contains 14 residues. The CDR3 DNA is TGTGCCAGCAGCTTGGTGGGGATGAACACTGAAGCTTTCTTT. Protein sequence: CASSLVGMNTEAFF.

CDR3 sequence: CASGNGYEQYV. The CDR3 coding sequence is TGTGCCAGCGGGAATGGCTACGAGCAGTACGTC. The rearrangement links TRBV6-1 to TRBJ2-7; D gene uncertain. The CDR3 consists of 11 residues. The V end lost 8 bases, the J end lost 3 bases, and 8 bases lay between the germline ends. The V gene's germline CDR1 is MNHNS and CDR2 SASEGT.

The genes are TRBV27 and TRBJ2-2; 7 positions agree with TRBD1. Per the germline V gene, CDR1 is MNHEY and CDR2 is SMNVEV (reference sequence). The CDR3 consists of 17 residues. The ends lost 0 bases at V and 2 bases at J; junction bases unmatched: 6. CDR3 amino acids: CASSLSGTGANTGELFF. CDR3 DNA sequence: TGTGCCAGCAGTTTATCGGGAACAGGGGCAAACACCGGGGAGCTGTTTTTT.